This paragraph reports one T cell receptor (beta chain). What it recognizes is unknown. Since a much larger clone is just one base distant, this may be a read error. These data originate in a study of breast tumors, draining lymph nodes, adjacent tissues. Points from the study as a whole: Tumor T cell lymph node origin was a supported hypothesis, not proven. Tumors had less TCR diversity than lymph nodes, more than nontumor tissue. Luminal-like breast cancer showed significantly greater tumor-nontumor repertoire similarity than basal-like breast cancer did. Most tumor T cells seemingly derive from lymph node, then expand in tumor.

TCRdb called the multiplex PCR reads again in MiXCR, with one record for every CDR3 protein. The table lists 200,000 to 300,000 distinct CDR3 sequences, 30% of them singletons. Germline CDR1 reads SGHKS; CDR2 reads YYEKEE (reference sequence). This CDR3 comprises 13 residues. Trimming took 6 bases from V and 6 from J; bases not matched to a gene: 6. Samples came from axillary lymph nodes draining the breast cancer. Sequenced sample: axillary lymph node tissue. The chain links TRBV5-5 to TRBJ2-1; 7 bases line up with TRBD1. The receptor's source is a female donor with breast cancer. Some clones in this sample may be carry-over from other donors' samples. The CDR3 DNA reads TGTGCCAGCATCCTGACAGGGTCCAATGAGCAGTTCTTC. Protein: CASILTGSNEQFF.